The 5 T cell receptor beta chains below come from one sample, sequenced in a study of graft-versus-host responses after intestinal transplantation. Data came from immunoSEQ multiplex PCR; TCRdb stores just in-frame clones and leaves some out. The table has roughly 50,000 clones, about nine tenths seen once. Their antigen targets remain unknown. This specimen consisted of unstimulated CD4+ T cells sorted from spleen or lymph node cells, obtained before transplant. All receptors come from a human donor who was the organ donor for an intestinal transplant.

This rearrangement joins TRBV29-1 to TRBJ2-2; tentatively, D is TRBD1 (6 bases). The germline V gene has CDR1 SQVTM and CDR2 ANQGSEA. Trimming shortened V by 3 bases and J by 1 base, and 6 bases separated the two germline ends. The CDR3 totals 13 residues. The CDR3 protein is CSVDRGNTGELFF. CDR3 coding DNA: TGCAGCGTTGACAGGGGGAACACCGGGGAGCTGTTTTTT.

Comment on this clone: Other DNA variants within this sample encode the same CDR3. This sequence joins TRBV18 and TRBJ2-1, with D possibly being TRBD1 (5 bases). V was pared by 1 base and J by 7 bases, with 5 bases between. Germline CDR1 is KGHSH and CDR2 is LQKENI. The CDR3 sequence is 12 residues long. Here the CDR3 DNA reads TGTGCCAGCTCACCACAGGGGAATGAGCAGTTCTTC. Translating it yields CASSPQGNEQFF.

In its sample, this clone was seen once. The rearrangement links TRBV6-6 to TRBJ2-5, with unresolved D. The CDR3 runs to 11 residues. V was trimmed by 6 bases and J by 1 base, leaving 3 bases between them. Germline V lookup: CDR1 MNHNY, CDR2 SVGAGI (reference sequence). CDR3 sequence reads: CASSAQETQYF. The CDR3 DNA follows: TGTGCCAGCAGCGCCCAAGAGACCCAGTACTTC.

As regards this clone: At one end the junction does not follow the germline gene, possibly because of a read error. The same CDR3 is also encoded by other DNA sequences in this sample. The V call is TRBV7-3, the J call TRBJ1-1, with D hard to call. The germline V gene encodes CDR1 SGHTA and CDR2 FQGTGA. The CDR3 length is 13 residues. The CDR3 loop is CASSSQVNTEAFF. As DNA, the CDR3 is TGCGCCAGCAGCTCGCAGGTGAACACTGAGGCTTTCTTT.

The chain couples TRBV15 to TRBJ2-7, with TRBD1 identical over 11 bases. CDR1 LNHNV and CDR2 YYDKDF come from the germline V gene (reference sequence). V was clipped by 1 base and J by 2 bases; unmatched bases: 4. The length of the CDR3 is 16 residues. CDR3 sequence (DNA): TGTGCCACCAGCAGAGTGGGGGGACAGGGGGCCTACGAGCAGTACTTC. Protein product: CATSRVGGQGAYEQYF.